The T cell receptor (beta chain) under discussion was sequenced for a study of blood T cells in healthy people across ages. PCR was performed a second time for about 7 to 12 cycles using a sample-barcoded 5' primer and a J-beta primer mix. TCRdb itself ran the 5' RACE reads through MiXCR, one entry per CDR3 protein. The table has some 1.4 million distinct CDR3 sequences, 40% to 50% seen once. Whole-study results and caveats: Aged donors had fewer naive CD4+ cells and lower diversity than long-lived donors.

The length of the CDR3 is 14 residues. CDR1 is PRHDT, CDR2 FYEKMQ, per germline (reference sequence). The ends were cut back, 5 bases at V and 4 bases at J, with 12 bases in the middle. As to this clonotype: Antigen: not known.

Sequencing used blood. This clonotype originated in a woman between 18 and 30 years old in good health. The rearrangement links TRBV13 to TRBJ2-1, with D maybe TRBD1 (5 bases). The CDR3 DNA sequence: TGTGCCAGCAGCCCTCCGGACATATACAATGAGCAGTTCTTC. This sequence encodes CASSPPDIYNEQFF.